This record concerns one T cell receptor beta chain sequence. The data derive from a study of technical replicates of blood from a handful of donors. Trimming took 8 bases from V and 4 from J, leaving 13 bases between them. CDR3 length equals 13 residues. The germline V gene has CDR1 SGHTS and CDR2 YDEGEE. Here immunoSEQ multiplex PCR was the method, and the copy in TCRdb shows in-frame clones only, minus some. This table holds 75,000 to 95,000 clones, 96% found once. The J gene is TRBJ2-4, the V gene TRBV5-8, with D tentatively TRBD1 (6 bases). The material sequenced was T cells isolated from PBMCs. The receptor was derived from a human donor in good health. In DNA, the CDR3 is TGTGCCAGGACCCAGGACAGTAAAAACATTCAGTACTTC. Its protein is CARTQDSKNIQYF.